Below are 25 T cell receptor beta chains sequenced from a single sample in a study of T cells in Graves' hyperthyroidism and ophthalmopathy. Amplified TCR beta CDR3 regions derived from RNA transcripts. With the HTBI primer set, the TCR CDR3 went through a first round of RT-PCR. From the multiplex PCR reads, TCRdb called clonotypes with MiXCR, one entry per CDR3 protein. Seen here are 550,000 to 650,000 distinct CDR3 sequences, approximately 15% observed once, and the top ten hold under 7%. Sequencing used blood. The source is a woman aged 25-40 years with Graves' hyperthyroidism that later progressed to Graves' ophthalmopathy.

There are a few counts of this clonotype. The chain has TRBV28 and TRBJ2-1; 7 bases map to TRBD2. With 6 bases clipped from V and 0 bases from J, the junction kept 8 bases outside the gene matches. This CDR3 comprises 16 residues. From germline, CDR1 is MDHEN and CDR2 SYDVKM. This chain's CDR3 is CASSSGVGTSYNEQFF. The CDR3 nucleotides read TGTGCCAGCAGCAGCGGGGTGGGAACCTCCTACAATGAGCAGTTCTTC.

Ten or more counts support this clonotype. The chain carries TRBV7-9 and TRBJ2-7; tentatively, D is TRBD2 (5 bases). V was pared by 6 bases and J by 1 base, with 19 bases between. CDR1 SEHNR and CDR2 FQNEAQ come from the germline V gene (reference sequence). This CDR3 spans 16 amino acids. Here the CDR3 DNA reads TGTGCCAGCAGTGCCGCGCCGGGGAGAAGATCCTACGAGCAGTACTTC. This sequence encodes CASSAAPGRRSYEQYF.

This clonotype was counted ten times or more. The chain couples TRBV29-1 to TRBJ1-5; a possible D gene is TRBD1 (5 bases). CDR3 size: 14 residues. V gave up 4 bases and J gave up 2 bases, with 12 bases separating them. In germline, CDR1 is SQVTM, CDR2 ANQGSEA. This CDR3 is CSVAQGDGNQPQHF. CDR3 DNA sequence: TGCAGCGTTGCCCAGGGAGATGGCAATCAGCCCCAGCATTTT.

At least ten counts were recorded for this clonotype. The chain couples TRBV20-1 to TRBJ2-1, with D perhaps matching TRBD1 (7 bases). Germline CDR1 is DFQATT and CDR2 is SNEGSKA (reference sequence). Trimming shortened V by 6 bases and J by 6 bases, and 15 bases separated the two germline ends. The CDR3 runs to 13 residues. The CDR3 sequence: CSAGQGGSNEQFF. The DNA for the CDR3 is TGCAGTGCGGGGCAGGGGGGCTCCAATGAGCAGTTCTTC.

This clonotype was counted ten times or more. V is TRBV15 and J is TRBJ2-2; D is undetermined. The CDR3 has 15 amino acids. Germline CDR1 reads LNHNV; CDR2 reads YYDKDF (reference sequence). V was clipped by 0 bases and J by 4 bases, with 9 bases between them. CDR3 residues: CATSREDRGTGELFF. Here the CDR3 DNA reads TGTGCCACCAGCAGAGAAGACCGAGGCACCGGGGAGCTGTTTTTT.

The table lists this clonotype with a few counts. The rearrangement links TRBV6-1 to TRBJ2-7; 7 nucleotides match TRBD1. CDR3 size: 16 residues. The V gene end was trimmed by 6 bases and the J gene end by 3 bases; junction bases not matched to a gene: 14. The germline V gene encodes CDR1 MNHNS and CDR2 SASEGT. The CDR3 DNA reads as TGTGCCAGCAGACCCAATCACAGGGGATTAGGCTACGAGCAGTACTTC. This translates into CASRPNHRGLGYEQYF.

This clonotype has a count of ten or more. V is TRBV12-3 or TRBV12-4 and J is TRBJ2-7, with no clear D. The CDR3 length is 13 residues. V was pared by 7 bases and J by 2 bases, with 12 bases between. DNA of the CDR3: TGTGCCAGCACCCGATCTAAGACCTACGAGCAGTACTTC. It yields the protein CASTRSKTYEQYF.

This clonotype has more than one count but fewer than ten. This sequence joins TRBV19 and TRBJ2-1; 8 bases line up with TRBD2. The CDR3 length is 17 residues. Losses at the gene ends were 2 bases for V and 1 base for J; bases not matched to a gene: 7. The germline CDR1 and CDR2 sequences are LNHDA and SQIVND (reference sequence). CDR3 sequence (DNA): TGTGCCAGTAGTATACGGAGCGGGAGAAGATCCTACAATGAGCAGTTCTTC. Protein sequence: CASSIRSGRRSYNEQFF. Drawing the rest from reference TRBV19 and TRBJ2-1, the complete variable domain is DGGITQSPKYLFRKEGQNVTLSCEQNLNHDAMYWYRQDPGQGLRLIYYSQIVNDFQKGDIAEGYSVSREKKESFPLTVTSAQKNPTAFYLCASSIRSGRRSYNEQFFGPGTRLTVL.

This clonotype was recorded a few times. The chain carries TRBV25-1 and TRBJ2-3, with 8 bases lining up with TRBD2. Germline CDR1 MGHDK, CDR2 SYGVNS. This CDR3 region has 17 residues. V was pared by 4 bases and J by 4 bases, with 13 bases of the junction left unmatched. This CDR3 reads CASSGRLSGSLPDTQYF. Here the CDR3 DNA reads TGTGCCAGCAGTGGTCGCCTGAGCGGGAGCTTACCAGATACGCAGTATTTT.

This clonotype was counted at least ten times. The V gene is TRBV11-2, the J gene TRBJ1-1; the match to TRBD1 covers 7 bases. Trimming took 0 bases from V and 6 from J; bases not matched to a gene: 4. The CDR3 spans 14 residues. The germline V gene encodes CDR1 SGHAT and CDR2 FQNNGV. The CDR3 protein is CASSLEGTASEAFF. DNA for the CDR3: TGTGCCAGCAGCTTAGAGGGGACAGCCTCTGAAGCTTTCTTT.

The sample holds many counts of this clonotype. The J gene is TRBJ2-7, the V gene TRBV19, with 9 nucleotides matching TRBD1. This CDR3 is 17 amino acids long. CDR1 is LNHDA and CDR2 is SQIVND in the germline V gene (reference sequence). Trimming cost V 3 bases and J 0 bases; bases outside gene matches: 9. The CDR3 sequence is CASSIGGGQGHSYEQYF. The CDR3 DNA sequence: TGTGCCAGTAGTATTGGAGGGGGACAGGGACACTCCTACGAGCAGTACTTC.

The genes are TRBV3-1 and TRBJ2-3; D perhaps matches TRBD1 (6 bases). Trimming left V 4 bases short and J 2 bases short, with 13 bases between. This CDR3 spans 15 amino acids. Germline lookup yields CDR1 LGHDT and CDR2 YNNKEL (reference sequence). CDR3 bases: TGTGCCAGCAGCCCGGCCAGGGGCATCACAGATACGCAGTATTTT. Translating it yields CASSPARGITDTQYF.

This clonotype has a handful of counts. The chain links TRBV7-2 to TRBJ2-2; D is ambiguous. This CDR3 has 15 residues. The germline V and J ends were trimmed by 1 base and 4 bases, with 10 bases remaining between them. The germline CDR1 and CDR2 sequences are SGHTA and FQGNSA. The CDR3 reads CASSLVPAVTGELFF. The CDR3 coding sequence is TGTGCCAGCAGCTTAGTCCCCGCGGTCACCGGGGAGCTGTTTTTT.

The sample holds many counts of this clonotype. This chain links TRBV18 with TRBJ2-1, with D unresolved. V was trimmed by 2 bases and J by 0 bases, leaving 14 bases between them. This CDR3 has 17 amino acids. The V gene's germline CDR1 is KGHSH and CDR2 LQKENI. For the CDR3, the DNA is TGTGCCAGCTCACCATTCCTGGGTGCCAGCTCCTACAATGAGCAGTTCTTC. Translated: CASSPFLGASSYNEQFF.

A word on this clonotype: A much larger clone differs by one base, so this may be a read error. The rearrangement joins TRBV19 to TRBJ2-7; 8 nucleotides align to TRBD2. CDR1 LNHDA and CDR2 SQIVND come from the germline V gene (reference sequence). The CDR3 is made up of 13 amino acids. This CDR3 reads CASSKRERDEQCF. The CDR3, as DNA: TGTGCCAGCAGTAAGCGGGAGCGCGACGAGCAGTGCTTC.

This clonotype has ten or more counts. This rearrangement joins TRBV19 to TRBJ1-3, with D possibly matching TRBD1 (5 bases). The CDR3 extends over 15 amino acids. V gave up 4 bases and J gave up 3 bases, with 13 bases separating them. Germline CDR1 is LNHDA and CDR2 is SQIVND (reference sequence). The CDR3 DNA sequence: TGTGCCAGTAGTACTCGGGACGCCAATGGAAACACCATATATTTT. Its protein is CASSTRDANGNTIYF.

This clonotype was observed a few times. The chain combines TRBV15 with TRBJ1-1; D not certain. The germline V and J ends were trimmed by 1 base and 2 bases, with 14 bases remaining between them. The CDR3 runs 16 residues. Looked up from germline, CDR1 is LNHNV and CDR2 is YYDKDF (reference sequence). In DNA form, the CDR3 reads TGTGCCACCAGCAGAGCGCCCTCTGGGAGAAACACTGAAGCTTTCTTT. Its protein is CATSRAPSGRNTEAFF.

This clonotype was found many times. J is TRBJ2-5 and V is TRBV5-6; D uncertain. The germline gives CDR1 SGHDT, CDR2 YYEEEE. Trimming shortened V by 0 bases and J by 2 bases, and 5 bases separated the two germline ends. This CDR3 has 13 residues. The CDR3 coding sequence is TGTGCCAGCAGCTTGGTTCAGCAAGAGACCCAGTACTTC. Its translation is CASSLVQQETQYF.

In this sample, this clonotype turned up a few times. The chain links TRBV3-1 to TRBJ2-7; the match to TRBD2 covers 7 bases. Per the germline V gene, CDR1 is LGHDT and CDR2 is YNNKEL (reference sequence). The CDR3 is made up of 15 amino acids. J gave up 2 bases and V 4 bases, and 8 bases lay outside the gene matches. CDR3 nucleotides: TGTGCCAGCAGCCGGACCGGGACTAACCCCTACGAGCAGTACTTC. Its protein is CASSRTGTNPYEQYF.

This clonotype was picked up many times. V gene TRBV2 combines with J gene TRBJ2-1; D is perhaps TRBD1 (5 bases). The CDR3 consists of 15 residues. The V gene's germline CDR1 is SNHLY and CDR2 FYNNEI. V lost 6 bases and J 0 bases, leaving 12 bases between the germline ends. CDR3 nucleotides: TGTGCCAGCAGCGGCGACAGCAGCTCCTACAATGAGCAGTTCTTC. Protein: CASSGDSSSYNEQFF.

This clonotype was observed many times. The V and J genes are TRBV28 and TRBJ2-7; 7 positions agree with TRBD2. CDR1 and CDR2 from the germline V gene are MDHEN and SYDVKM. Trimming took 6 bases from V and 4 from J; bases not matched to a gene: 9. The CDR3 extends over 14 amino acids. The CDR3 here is CASSGQASGYEQYF. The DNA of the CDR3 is TGTGCCAGCAGCGGGCAGGCTAGCGGATACGAGCAGTACTTC.

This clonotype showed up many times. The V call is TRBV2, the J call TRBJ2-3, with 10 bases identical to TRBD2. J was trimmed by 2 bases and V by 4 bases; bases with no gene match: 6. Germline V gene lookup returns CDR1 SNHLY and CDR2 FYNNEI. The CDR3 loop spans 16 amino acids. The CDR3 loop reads CASSASSGRFTDTQYF. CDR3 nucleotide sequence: TGTGCCAGCAGTGCCTCTAGCGGGAGATTCACAGATACGCAGTATTTT.

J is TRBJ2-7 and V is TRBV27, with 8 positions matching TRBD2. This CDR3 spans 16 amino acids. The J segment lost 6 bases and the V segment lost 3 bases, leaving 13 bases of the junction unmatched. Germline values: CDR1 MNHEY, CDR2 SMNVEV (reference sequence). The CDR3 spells CASSFGSGGTPREQYF. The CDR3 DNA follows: TGTGCCAGCAGTTTTGGGTCGGGGGGGACCCCTCGCGAGCAGTACTTC.

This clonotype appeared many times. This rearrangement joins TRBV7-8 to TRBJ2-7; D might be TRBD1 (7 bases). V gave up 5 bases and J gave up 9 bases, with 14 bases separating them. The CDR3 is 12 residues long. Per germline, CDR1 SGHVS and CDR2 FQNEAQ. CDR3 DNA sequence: TGTGCCAGCAGCCCAGGGGGGTCCGGGCAGTACTTC. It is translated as CASSPGGSGQYF.

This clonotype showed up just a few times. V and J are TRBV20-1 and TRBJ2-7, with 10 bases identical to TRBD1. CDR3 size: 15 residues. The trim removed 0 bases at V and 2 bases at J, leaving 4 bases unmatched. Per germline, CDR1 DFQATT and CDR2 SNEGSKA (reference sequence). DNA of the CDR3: TGCAGTGCTAGAGAAACCGGGACAGGGGCCTACGAGCAGTACTTC. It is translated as CSARETGTGAYEQYF.